This TCR beta chain comes out of a study of T cells in Graves' hyperthyroidism and ophthalmopathy. Study conclusions and caveats: Among thyroid clonotypes expanded above 0.001, most also appeared in blood.

TCR beta CDR3 sequences were amplified from RNA transcripts. The TCR CDR3 was amplified in a first-round RT-PCR using the HTBI primer set. TCRdb reprocessed the multiplex PCR reads via MiXCR and lists one record per CDR3 protein. The sample lists some 440,000 distinct CDR3 sequences; 15% to 17% were seen once. Germline V gene lookup returns CDR1 SGHTA and CDR2 FQGTGA. With V trimmed by 5 bases and J by 5 bases, 6 bases remained unmatched. The CDR3 covers 16 residues. Patients aged 18 to 65 had newly diagnosed hyperthyroidism of under 2 months' duration. Researchers barred patients who had uncontrolled infection, other autoimmune disease, pregnancy or lactation. Clinical symptoms, serum thyroxine and TRAb, thyroid ultrasound and orbital computed tomography together formed the diagnostic basis. Remarks on this clonotype: As yet, its antigen is unknown.

The sequenced material came from blood. The receptor comes from a woman under 30 with Graves' hyperthyroidism. The chain joins TRBV7-3 to TRBJ2-3; TRBD2 agrees at 14 bases. The CDR3 reads CASSQTGTSGRDTQYF. The CDR3 DNA is TGTGCCAGCAGCCAAACCGGGACTAGCGGGAGAGATACGCAGTATTTT.